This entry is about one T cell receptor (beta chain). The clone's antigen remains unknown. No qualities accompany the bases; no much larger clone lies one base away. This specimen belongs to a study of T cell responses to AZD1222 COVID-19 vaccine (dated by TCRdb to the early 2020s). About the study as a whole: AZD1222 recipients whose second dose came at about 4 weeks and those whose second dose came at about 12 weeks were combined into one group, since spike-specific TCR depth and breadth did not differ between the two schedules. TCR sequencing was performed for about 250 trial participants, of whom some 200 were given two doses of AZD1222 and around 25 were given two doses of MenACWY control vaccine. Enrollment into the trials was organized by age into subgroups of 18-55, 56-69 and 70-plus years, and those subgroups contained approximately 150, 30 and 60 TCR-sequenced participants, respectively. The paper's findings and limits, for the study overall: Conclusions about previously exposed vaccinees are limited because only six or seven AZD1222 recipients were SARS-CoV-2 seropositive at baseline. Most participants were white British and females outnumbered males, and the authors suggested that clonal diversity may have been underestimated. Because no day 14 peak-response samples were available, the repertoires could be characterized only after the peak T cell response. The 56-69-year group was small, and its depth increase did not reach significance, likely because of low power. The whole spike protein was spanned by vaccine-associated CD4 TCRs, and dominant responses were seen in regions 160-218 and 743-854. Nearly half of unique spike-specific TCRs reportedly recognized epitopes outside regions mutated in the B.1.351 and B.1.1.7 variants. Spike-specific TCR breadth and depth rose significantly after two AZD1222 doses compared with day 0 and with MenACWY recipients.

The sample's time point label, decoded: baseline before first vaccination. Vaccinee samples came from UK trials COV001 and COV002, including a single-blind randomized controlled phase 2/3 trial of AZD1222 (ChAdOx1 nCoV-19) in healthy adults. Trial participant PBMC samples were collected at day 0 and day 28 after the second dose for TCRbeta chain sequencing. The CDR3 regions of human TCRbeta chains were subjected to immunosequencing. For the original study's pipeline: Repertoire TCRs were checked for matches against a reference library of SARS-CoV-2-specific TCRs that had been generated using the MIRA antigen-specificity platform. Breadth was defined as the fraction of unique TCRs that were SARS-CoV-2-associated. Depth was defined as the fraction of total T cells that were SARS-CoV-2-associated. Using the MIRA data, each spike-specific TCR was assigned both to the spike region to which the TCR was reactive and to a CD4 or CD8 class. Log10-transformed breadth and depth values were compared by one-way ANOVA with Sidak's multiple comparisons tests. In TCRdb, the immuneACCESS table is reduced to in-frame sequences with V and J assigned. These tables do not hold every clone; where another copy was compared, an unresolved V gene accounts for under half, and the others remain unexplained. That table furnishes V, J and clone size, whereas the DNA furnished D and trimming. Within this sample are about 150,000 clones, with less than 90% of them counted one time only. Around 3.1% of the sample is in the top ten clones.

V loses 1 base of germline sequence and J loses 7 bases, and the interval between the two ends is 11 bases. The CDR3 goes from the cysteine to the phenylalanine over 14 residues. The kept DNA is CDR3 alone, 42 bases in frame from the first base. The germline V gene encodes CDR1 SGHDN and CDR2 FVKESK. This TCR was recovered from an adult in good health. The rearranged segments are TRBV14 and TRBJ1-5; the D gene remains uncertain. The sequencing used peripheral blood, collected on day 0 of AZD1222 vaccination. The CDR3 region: CASSQGLPGQPQHF. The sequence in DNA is TGTGCCAGCAGCCAAGGTCTTCCCGGACAGCCCCAGCATTTT.